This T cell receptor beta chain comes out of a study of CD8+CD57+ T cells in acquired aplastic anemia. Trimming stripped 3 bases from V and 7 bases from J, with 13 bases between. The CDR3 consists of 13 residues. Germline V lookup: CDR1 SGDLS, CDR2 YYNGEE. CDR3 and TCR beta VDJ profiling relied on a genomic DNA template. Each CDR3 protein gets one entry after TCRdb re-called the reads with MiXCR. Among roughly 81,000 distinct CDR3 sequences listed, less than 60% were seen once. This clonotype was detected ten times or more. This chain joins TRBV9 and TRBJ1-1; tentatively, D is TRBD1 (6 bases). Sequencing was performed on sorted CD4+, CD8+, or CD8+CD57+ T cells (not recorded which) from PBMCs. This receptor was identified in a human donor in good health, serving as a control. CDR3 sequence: CASSGGQYYEAFF. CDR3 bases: TGTGCCAGCAGCGGAGGACAGTATTATGAAGCTTTCTTT. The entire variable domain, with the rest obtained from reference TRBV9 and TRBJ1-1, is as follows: DSGVTQTPKHLITATGQRVTLRCSPRSGDLSVYWYQQSLDQGLQFLIQYYNGEERAKGNILERFSAQQFPDLHSELNLSSLELGDSALYFCASSGGQYYEAFFGQGTRLTVV.